This T cell receptor (beta chain) is from a study of T cell repertoires in cytomegalovirus infection. Across the study: Alongside well-studied HLA-B-restricted CMV epitopes, recently identified HLA-C-restricted CMV epitopes were also used. In public TCR beta signatures, there were indications of both CMV infection and matching HLA type.

This clonotype was counted only a few times. Its antigen remains unidentified. V gave up 4 bases and J gave up 8 bases; unmatched junction bases: 13. Germline CDR1 SGHVS, CDR2 FQNEAQ. The CDR3 extends over 16 amino acids. Via MiXCR, TCRdb re-called the reads, giving one row per CDR3 protein. The sample gives hundreds of thousands of distinct CDR3 sequences, around 30% of which show up once; roughly a sixth is in the top ten. Study-level points and caveats: In two of eight donors, the top clonotype was HLA-C-restricted CMV-specific. Cumulative frequency (of public TCR beta family members) identified carriers of CMV plus the relevant HLA.

This specimen was cultured PBMCs, taken from culture after CMV antigen stimulation. This rearrangement joins TRBV7-8 to TRBJ2-1; 8 bases match TRBD2. The clonotype originates from a human donor in good health (CMV status not recorded). Some clones in this sample may be carry-over from other donors' samples. The CDR3 is CASSSRRTSTLHEQFF. The CDR3 DNA reads TGTGCCAGCAGCTCCAGGAGGACTAGCACTCTCCATGAGCAGTTCTTC. The full variable domain, in which reference TRBV7-8 and TRBJ2-1 provide the parts outside the CDR3, is GAGVSQSPRYKVAKRGQDVALRCDPISGHVSLFWYQQALGQGPEFLTYFQNEAQLDKSGLPSDRFFAERPEGSVSTLKIQRTQQEDSAVYLCASSSRRTSTLHEQFFGPGTRLTVL.